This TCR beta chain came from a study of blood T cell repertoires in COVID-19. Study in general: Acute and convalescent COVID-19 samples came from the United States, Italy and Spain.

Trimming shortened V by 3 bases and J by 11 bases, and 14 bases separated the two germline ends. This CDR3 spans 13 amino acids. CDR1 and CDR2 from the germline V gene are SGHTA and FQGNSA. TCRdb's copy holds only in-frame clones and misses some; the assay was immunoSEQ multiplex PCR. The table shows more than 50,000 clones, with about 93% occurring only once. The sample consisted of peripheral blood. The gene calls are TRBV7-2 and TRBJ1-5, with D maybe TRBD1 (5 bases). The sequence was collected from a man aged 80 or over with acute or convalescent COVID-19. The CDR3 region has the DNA TGTGCCAGCAGCTTGGGGGACCGGAGGGCCCAGCATTTT. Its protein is CASSLGDRRAQHF.